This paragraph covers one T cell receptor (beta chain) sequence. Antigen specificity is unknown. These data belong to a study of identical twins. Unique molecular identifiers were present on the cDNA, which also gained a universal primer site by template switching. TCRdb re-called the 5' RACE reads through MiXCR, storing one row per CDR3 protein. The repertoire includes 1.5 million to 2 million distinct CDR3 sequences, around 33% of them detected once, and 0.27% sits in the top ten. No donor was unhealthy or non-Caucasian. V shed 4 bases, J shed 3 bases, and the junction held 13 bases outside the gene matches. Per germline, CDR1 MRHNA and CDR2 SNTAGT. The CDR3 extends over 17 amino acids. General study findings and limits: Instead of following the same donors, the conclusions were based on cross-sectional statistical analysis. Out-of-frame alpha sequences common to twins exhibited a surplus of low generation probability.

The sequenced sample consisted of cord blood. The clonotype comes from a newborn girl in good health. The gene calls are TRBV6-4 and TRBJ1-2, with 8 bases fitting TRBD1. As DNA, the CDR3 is TGTGCCAGCAGTGTCCACCCCTCAGGGGGCGCGGACTATGGCTACACCTTC. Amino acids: CASSVHPSGGADYGYTF.